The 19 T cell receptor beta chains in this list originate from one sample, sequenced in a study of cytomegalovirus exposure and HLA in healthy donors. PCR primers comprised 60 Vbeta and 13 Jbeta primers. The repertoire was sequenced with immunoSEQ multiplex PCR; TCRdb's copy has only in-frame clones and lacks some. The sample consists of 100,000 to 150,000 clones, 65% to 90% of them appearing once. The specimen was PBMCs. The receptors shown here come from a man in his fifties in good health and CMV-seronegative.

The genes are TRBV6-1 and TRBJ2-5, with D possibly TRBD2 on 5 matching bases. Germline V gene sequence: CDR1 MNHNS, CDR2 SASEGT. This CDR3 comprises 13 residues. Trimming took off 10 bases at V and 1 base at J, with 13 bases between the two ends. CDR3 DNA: TGTGCCACCATAGACGGACTCCAAGAGACCCAGTACTTC. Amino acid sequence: CATIDGLQETQYF.

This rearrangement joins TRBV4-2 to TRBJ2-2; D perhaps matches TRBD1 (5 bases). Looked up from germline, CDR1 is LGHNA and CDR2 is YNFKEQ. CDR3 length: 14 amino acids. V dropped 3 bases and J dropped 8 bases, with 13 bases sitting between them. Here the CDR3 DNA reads TGTGCCAGCAGCCAGTATGGGGCGAGGGGGGAGCTGTTTTTT. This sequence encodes CASSQYGARGELFF.

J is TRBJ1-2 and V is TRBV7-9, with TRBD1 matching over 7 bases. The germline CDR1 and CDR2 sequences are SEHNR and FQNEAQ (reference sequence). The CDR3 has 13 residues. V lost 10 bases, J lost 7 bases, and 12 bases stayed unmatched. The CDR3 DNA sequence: TGTGCCACCGAGAGACAGGGTCCGATTGGCTACACCTTC. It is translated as CATERQGPIGYTF. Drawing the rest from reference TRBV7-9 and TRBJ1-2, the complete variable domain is DTGVSQNPRHKITKRGQNVTFRCDPISEHNRLYWYRQTLGQGPEFLTYFQNEAQLEKSRLLSDRFSAERPKGSFSTLEIQRTEQGDSAMYLCATERQGPIGYTFGSGTRLTVV.

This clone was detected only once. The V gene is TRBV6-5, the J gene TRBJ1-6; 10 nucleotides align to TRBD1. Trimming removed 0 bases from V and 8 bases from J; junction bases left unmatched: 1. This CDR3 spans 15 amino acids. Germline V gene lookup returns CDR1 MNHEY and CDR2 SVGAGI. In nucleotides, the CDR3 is TGTGCCAGCAGTTACTCCGGGACAGGGGATTCACCCCTCCACTTT. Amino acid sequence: CASSYSGTGDSPLHF.

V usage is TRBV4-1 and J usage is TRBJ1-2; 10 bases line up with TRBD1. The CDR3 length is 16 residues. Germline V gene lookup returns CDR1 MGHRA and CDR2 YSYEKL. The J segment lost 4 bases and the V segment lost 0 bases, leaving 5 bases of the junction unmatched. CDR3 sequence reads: CASSQDPGQGSYGYTF. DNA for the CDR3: TGCGCCAGCAGCCAAGACCCGGGACAGGGGAGCTATGGCTACACCTTC.

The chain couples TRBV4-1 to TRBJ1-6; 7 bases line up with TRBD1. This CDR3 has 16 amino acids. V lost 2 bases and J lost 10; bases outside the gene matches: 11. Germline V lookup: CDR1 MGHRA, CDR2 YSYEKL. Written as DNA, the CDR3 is TGCGCCAGCAGCCAACCCCGACAGGGTCTCGGCTCACCCCTCCACTTT. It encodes CASSQPRQGLGSPLHF.

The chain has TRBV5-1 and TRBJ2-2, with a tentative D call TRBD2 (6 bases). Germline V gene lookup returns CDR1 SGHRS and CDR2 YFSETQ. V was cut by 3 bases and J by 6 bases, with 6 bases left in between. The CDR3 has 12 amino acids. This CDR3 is CASSWGAGELFF. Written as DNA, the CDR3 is TGCGCCAGCAGCTGGGGGGCCGGGGAGCTGTTTTTT.

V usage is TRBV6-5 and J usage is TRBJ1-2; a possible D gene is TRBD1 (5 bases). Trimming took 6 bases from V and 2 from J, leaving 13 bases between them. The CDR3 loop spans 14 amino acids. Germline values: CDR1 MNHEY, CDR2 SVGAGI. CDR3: CASRKGGENYGYTF. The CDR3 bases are TGTGCCAGCAGGAAGGGAGGGGAGAACTATGGCTACACCTTC.

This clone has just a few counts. The CDR3 nucleotides are TGTGCCACCATACTCCGGGACTCGCCCCTAGATACGCAGTATTTT. This encodes CATILRDSPLDTQYF. The rearrangement uses TRBV2 and TRBJ2-3; tentative D call: TRBD2 (6 bases). Germline CDR1 SNHLY, CDR2 FYNNEI. Between the trimmed V and J ends, which lost 10 bases and 5 bases, there was a span of 22 bases. The CDR3 has 15 residues.

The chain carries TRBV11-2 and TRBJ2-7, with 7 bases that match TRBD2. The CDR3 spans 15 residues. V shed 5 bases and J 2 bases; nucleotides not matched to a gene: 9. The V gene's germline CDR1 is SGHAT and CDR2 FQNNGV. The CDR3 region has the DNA TGTGCCAGCAGCCCGAGCGGGGCGCCCGCCTACGAGCAGTACTTC. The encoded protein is CASSPSGAPAYEQYF.

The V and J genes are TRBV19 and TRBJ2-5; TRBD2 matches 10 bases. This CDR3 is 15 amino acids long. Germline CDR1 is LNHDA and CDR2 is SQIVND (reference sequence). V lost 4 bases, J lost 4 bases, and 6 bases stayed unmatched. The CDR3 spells CASSRSGGEGETQYF. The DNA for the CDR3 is TGTGCCAGTAGTAGGAGCGGGGGGGAGGGAGAGACCCAGTACTTC. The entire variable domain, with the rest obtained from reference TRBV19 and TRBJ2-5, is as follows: DGGITQSPKYLFRKEGQNVTLSCEQNLNHDAMYWYRQDPGQGLRLIYYSQIVNDFQKGDIAEGYSVSREKKESFPLTVTSAQKNPTAFYLCASSRSGGEGETQYFGPGTRLLVL.

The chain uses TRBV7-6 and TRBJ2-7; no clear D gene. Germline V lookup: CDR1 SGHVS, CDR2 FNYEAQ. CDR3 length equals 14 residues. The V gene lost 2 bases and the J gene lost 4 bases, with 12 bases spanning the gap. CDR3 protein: CASSLISETYEQYF. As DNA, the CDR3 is TGTGCCAGCAGCTTAATATCAGAGACTTACGAGCAGTACTTC.

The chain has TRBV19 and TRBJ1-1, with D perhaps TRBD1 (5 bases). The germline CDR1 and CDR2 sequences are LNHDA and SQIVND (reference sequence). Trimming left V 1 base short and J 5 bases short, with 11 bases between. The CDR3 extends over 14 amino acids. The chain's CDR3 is CASSIVAGRTEAFF. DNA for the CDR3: TGTGCCAGTAGTATAGTGGCAGGGAGGACTGAAGCTTTCTTT. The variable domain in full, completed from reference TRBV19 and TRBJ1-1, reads DGGITQSPKYLFRKEGQNVTLSCEQNLNHDAMYWYRQDPGQGLRLIYYSQIVNDFQKGDIAEGYSVSREKKESFPLTVTSAQKNPTAFYLCASSIVAGRTEAFFGQGTRLTVV.

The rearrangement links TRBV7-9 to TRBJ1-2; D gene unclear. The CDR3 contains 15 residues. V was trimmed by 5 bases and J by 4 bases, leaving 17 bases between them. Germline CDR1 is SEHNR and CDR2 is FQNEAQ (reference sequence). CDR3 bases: TGTGCCAGCAGCAGCGGACGGTCTAGCCCCTATGGCTACACCTTC. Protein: CASSSGRSSPYGYTF.

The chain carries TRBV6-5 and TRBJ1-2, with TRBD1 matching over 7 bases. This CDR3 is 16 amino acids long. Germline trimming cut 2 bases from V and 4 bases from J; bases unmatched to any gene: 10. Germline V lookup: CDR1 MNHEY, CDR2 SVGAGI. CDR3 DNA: TGTGCCAGCAGTTACAGGGGGCAGGGGTCTATCTATGGCTACACCTTC. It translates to CASSYRGQGSIYGYTF.

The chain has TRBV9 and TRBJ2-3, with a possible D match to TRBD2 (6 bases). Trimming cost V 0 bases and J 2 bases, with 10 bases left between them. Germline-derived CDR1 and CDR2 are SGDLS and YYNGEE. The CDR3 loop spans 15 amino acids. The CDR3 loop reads CASSVGAGFTDTQYF. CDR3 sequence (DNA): TGTGCCAGCAGCGTAGGGGCGGGGTTCACAGATACGCAGTATTTT.

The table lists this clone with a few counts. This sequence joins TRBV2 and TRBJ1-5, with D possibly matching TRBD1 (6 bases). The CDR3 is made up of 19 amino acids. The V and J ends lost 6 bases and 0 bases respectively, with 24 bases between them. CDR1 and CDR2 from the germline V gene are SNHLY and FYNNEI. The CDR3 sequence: CASSGPVRGSALSNQPQHF. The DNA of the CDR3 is TGTGCCAGCAGCGGTCCGGTCAGGGGATCGGCTCTTAGCAATCAGCCCCAGCATTTT.

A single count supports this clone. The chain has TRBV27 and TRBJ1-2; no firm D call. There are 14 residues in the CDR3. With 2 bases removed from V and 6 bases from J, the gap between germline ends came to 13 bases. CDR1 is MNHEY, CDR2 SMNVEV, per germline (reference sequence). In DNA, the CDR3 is TGTGCCAGCAGTTTAGATCCCCGGGTTAATGGCTACACCTTC. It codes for CASSLDPRVNGYTF.

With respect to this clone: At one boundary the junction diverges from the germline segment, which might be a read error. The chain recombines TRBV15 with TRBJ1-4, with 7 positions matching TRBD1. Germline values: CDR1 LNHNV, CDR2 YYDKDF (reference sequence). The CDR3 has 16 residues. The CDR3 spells CATSGETGVANEKLFF. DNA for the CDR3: TGTGCCACCAGCGGAGAAACAGGGGTAGCTAATGAAAAACTGTTTTTT.